This TCR beta chain derives from a study of circulating and synovial CD4+ cells in juvenile arthritis. Study results and caveats: Circulating pathogenic-like lymphocytes shared a substantially higher fraction of CDR3 sequences with synovium than bulk blood. CPL and bulk CD4 samples differed at least tenfold in T cell genomes. Traditional Vbeta family usage analysis missed the pathogenic-like versus bulk difference.

About this clone itself: Its target is not known.

Donors were patients with active juvenile idiopathic arthritis. This CDR3 region has 14 residues. Deletions cut 3 bases from V and 4 bases from J, with 13 bases between. Looked up from germline, CDR1 is SEHNR and CDR2 is FQNEAQ (reference sequence). Method: immunoSEQ multiplex PCR; TCRdb's copy keeps in-frame clones and lacks some. This table has 34,000 or so clones, 94% appearing once. The V gene is TRBV7-9, the J gene TRBJ2-7, with a possible D match to TRBD1 (6 bases). The TCR sequence derives from a human donor with juvenile idiopathic arthritis. The sample consisted of CD4+ T cells from blood. In DNA, the CDR3 is TGTGCCAGCAGCTTTGAACAGGGATCATACGAGCAGTACTTC. It translates to CASSFEQGSYEQYF.